The T cell receptor (beta chain) under discussion was sequenced for a study of Graves' ophthalmopathy and Graves' hyperthyroidism. Study conclusions and caveats: With 65% to 71% sensitivity and 72% to 80% specificity, the model predicted ophthalmopathy progression.

This clonotype has at least ten counts. Its antigen is still unknown. TCR beta CDR3 amplification used RNA transcripts. Following a first-round RT-PCR that used HTBI primers, a second-round multiplex PCR was carried out. MiXCR was run by TCRdb on the multiplex PCR reads, yielding one entry per CDR3 protein. The profile shows about 380,000 distinct CDR3 sequences, roughly 15% of them singletons. CDR3 length equals 17 residues. V dropped 4 bases and J dropped 0 bases, with 18 bases sitting between them. The germline V gene has CDR1 MNHEY and CDR2 SVGEGT. Researchers classed hyperthyroidism as stable given no ophthalmopathy within 18 months of follow-up. Diagnosis used clinical symptoms, serum thyroxine, TRAb, thyroid ultrasound and orbital computed tomography.

What was sequenced was peripheral blood. The clonotype comes from a woman younger than 30 with stable Graves' hyperthyroidism. The V gene is TRBV6-2 or TRBV6-3, the J gene TRBJ1-1; D is uncertain. Written as DNA, the CDR3 is TGTGCCAGCAGTTCCCCAGTGGGGAGTAGATTGAACACTGAAGCTTTCTTT. This sequence encodes CASSSPVGSRLNTEAFF.